These T cell receptor beta chains were read from a single sample in a study of T-cell memory formation after mild COVID-19. TCRdb used MiXCR to reprocess the 5' RACE reads, holding one entry per CDR3 protein. The sample consists of some 300,000 distinct CDR3 sequences, 20% to 25% of them appearing once. The sample was PBMCs or a T cell subset sorted from them (not recorded which). The receptors come from a man younger than 35 who had mild COVID-19 (a few samples of this study predate the infection). Cell type and time point are not known. Each CDR3 is given with its conserved first and last residue. The D gene is left open where the match is weak. Rows give clone size only sometimes, using once, few, many, or a class for an expanded clone.

CDR3: CASTTGLGFGLDTQYF; DNA: TGCGCCAGCACTACGGGACTAGGATTTGGGTTGGATACGCAGTATTTT; V: TRBV5-1; size: .; J: TRBJ2-3; D: TRBD2
CDR3: CASSFRSPNTGELFF; DNA: TGTGCCAGCAGTTTCAGGTCTCCGAACACCGGGGAGCTGTTTTTT; V: TRBV12-3/TRBV12-4; size: .; J: TRBJ2-2; D: .
CDR3: CASSSSDSSGTDTQYF; DNA: TGTGCCAGCAGCTCATCAGACAGTTCTGGCACAGATACGCAGTATTTT; V: TRBV7-2; size: .; J: TRBJ2-3; D: .
CDR3: CASSLAWASRMNTEAFF; DNA: TGTGCCAGCAGTTTAGCCTGGGCCAGCCGGATGAACACTGAAGCTTTCTTT; V: TRBV12-3/TRBV12-4; size: many; J: TRBJ1-1; D: .
CDR3: CASSLWPSEGKGHNSPLHF; DNA: TGTGCCAGCAGCTTATGGCCGAGTGAGGGCAAAGGGCATAATTCACCCCTCCACTTT; V: TRBV7-9; size: few; J: TRBJ1-6; D: .
CDR3: CASSLIYEQYF; DNA: TGTGCCAGCAGCTTGATCTACGAGCAGTACTTC; V: TRBV7-2; size: .; J: TRBJ2-7; D: .
CDR3: CASQLWNNEQFF; DNA: TGTGCCAGCCAACTGTGGAACAATGAGCAGTTCTTC; V: TRBV7-2; size: .; J: TRBJ2-1; D: .
CDR3: CASSLAFKLKRGQGSGYGYTF; DNA: TGTGCCAGCAGCTTAGCGTTTAAGTTAAAGAGAGGACAGGGGTCAGGCTATGGCTACACCTTC; V: TRBV7-2; size: many; J: TRBJ1-2; D: TRBD1
CDR3: CASSSGLGNTIYF; DNA: TGTGCCAGCAGCTCGGGGTTGGGAAACACCATATATTTT; V: TRBV3-1; size: few; J: TRBJ1-3; D: .
CDR3: CASRRSPNTEAFF; DNA: TGTGCCAGCAGACGGAGTCCGAACACTGAAGCTTTCTTT; V: TRBV28; size: .; J: TRBJ1-1; D: .
CDR3: CASSYGEASEQYF; DNA: TGTGCCAGCAGTTACGGGGAGGCGTCCGAGCAGTACTTC; V: TRBV6-2/TRBV6-3; size: .; J: TRBJ2-7; D: .
CDR3: CASSQKRSANTGELFF; DNA: TGTGCCAGCAGCCAAAAACGATCCGCGAACACCGGGGAGCTGTTTTTT; V: TRBV4-2; size: .; J: TRBJ2-2; D: .
CDR3: CAWSHGTANTDTQYF; DNA: TGTGCCTGGAGTCACGGGACAGCTAACACAGATACGCAGTATTTT; V: TRBV30; size: .; J: TRBJ2-3; D: TRBD1
CDR3: CASSPNPGTGSGTQYF; DNA: TGCGCCAGCAGCCCTAACCCCGGAACCGGTTCAGGGACGCAGTATTTT; V: TRBV4-1; size: .; J: TRBJ2-3; D: .
CDR3: CASSYSTLGEPQHF; DNA: TGTGCCAGCAGTTACTCTACCCTGGGGGAGCCCCAGCATTTT; V: TRBV6-2/TRBV6-3; size: few; J: TRBJ1-5; D: .
CDR3: CASSELGKGAITGYTF; DNA: TGTGCCAGCAGTGAATTAGGTAAAGGCGCGATCACTGGCTACACCTTC; V: TRBV25-1; size: .; J: TRBJ1-2; D: .
CDR3: CASSFNGGRLMSEAFF; DNA: TGCGCCAGCAGCTTTAATGGGGGGAGGCTCATGAGTGAAGCTTTCTTT; V: TRBV5-1; size: .; J: TRBJ1-1; D: .
CDR3: CASSWGQGIDTEAFF; DNA: TGCGCCAGCAGCTGGGGACAGGGTATTGACACTGAAGCTTTCTTT; V: TRBV5-1; size: .; J: TRBJ1-1; D: TRBD1
CDR3: CAISEDEDEQYF; DNA: TGTGCCATCAGTGAGGATGAGGACGAGCAGTACTTC; V: TRBV10-3; size: .; J: TRBJ2-7; D: .
CDR3: CASSPAREGGYTF; DNA: TGTGCCAGCAGCCCGGCCAGGGAGGGCGGCTACACCTTC; V: TRBV7-9; size: few; J: TRBJ1-2; D: .
CDR3: CASSYRGDPNQPQHF; DNA: TGCGCCAGCAGCTACAGGGGTGATCCCAATCAGCCCCAGCATTTT; V: TRBV5-1; size: .; J: TRBJ1-5; D: TRBD1
CDR3: CASSYMRGGRETQYF; DNA: TGTGCCAGCAGTTACATGCGGGGGGGCAGAGAGACCCAGTACTTC; V: TRBV6-5; size: few; J: TRBJ2-5; D: TRBD2
CDR3: CASSQVADTGYGYTF; DNA: TGCGCCAGCAGCCAAGTCGCTGACACCGGCTATGGCTACACCTTC; V: TRBV4-3; size: .; J: TRBJ1-2; D: .